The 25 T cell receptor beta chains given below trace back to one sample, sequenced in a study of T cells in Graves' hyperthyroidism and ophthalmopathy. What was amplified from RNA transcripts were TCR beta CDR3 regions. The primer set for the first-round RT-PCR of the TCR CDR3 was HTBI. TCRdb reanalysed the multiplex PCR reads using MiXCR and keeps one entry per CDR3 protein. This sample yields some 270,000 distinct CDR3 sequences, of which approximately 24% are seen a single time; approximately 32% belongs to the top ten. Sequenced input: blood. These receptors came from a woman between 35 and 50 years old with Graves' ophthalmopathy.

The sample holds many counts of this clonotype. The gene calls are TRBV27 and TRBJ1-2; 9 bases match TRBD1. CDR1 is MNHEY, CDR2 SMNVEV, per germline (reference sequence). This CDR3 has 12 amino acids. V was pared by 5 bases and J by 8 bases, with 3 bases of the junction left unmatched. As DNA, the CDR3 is TGTGCCAGCAGTACAGGGGGCGCAGGCTACACCTTC. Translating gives CASSTGGAGYTF.

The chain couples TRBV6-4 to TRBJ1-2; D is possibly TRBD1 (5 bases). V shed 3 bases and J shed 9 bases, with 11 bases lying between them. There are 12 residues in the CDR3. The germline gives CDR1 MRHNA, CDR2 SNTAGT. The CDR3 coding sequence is TGTGCCAGCAGTGATCGGGGGACGAGCTACACCTTC. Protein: CASSDRGTSYTF.

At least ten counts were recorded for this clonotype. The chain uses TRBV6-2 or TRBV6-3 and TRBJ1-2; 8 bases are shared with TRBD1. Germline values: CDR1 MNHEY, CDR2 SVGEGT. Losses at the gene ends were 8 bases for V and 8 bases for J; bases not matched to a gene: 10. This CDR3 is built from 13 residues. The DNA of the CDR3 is TGTGCCAGCGGCCTGGACAGGGATGGCGGCTACACCTTC. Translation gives CASGLDRDGGYTF.

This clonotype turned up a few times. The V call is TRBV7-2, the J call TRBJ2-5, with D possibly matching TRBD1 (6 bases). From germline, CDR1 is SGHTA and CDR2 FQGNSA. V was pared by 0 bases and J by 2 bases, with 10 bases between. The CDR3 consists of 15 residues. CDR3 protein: CASSLAQGSQETQYF. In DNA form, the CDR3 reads TGTGCCAGCAGCTTAGCGCAGGGGAGTCAAGAGACCCAGTACTTC.

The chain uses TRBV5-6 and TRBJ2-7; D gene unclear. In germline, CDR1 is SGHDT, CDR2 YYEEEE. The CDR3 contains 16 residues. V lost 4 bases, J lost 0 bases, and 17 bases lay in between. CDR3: CASSREETPHSYEQYF. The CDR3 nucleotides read TGTGCCAGCAGCCGAGAGGAGACACCTCACTCCTACGAGCAGTACTTC.

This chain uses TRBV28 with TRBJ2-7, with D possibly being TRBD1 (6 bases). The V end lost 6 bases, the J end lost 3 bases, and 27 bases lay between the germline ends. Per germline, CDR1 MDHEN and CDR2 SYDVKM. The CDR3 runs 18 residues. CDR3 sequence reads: CASSLAGTLSRSSYEQYF. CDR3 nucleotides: TGTGCCAGCAGCTTAGCCGGGACACTGTCCCGAAGTAGCTACGAGCAGTACTTC.

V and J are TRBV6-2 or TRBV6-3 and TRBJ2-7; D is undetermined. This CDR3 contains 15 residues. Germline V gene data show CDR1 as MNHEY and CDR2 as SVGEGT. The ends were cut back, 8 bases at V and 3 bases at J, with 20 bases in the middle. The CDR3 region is CASLPQLDLFYEQYF. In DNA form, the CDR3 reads TGTGCCAGCCTACCGCAACTCGACCTTTTCTACGAGCAGTACTTC.

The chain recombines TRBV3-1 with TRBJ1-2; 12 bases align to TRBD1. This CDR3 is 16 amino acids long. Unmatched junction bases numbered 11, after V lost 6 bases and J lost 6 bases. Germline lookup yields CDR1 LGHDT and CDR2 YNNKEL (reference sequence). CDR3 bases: TGTGCCAGCAGACCGATTCCGGGACAGGGGGCGGATGGCTACACCTTC. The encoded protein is CASRPIPGQGADGYTF.

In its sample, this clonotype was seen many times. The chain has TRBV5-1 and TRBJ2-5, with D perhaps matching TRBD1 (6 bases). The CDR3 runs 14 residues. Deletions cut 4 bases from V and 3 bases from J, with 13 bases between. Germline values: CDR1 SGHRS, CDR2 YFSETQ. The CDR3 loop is CASSGTGTKETQYF. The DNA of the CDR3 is TGCGCCAGCAGCGGCACCGGGACAAAAGAGACCCAGTACTTC.

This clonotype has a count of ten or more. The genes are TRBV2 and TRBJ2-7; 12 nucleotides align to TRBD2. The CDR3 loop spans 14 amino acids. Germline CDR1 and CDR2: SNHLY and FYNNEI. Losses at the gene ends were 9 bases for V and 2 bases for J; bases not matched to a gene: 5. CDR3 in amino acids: CASQGLAGPYEQYF. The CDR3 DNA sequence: TGTGCCAGTCAGGGACTAGCGGGCCCCTACGAGCAGTACTTC.

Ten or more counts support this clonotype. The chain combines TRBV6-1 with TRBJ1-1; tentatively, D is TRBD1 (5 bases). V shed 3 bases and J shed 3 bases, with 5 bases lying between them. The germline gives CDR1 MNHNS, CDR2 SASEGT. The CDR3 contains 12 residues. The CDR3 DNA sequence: TGTGCCAGCAGTGACAGGGACACTGAAGCTTTCTTT. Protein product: CASSDRDTEAFF.

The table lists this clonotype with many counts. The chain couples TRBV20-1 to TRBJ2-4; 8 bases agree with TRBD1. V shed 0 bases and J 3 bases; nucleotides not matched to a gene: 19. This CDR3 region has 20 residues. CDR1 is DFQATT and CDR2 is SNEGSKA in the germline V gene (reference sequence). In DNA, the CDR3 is TGCAGTGCTAGAGATAAGGGCCAGGGGGCCCTGTTGAAAGACAAAAACATTCAGTACTTC. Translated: CSARDKGQGALLKDKNIQYF.

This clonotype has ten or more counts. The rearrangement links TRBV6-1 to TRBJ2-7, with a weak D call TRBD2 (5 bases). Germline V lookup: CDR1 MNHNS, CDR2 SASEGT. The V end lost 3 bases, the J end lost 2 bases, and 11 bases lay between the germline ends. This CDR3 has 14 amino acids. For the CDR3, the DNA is TGTGCCAGCAGTGACAGCGGTCCTGCCTACGAGCAGTACTTC. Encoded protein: CASSDSGPAYEQYF.

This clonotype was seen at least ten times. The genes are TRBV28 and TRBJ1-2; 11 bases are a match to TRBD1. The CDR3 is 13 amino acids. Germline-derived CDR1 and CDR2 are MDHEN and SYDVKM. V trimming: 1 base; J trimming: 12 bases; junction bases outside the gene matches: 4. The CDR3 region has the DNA TGTGCCAGCAGTTTATCGGGGACAGGGGGTAACACCTTC. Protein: CASSLSGTGGNTF.

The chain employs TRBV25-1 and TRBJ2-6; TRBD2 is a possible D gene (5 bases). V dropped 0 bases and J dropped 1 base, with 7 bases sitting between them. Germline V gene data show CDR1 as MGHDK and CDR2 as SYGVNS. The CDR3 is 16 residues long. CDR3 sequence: CASSEYRDSGANVLTF. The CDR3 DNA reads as TGTGCCAGCAGTGAATATCGGGATTCTGGGGCCAACGTCCTGACTTTC. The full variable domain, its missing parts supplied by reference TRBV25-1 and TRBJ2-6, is EADIYQTPRYLVIGTGKKITLECSQTMGHDKMYWYQQDPGMELHLIHYSYGVNSTEKGDLSSESTVSRIRTEHFPLTLESARPSHTSQYLCASSEYRDSGANVLTFGAGSRLTVL.

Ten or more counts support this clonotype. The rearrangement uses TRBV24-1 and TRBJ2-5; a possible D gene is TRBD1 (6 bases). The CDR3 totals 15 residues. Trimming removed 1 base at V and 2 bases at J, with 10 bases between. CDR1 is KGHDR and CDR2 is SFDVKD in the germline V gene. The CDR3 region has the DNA TGTGCCACCAGTGATTTTCCGGACAGTCAAGAGACCCAGTACTTC. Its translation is CATSDFPDSQETQYF.

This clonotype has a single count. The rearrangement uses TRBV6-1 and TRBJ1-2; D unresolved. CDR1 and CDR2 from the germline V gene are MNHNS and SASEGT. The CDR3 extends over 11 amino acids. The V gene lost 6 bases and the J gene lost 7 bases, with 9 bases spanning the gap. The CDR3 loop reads CASSSESGYTF. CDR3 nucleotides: TGTGCCAGCAGCTCGGAGAGTGGCTACACCTTC.

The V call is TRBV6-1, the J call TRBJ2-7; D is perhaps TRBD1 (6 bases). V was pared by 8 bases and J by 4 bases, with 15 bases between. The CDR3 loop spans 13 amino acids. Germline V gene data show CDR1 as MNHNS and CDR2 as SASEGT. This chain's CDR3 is CASGLGQQYEQYF. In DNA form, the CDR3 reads TGTGCCAGCGGACTGGGACAACAGTACGAGCAGTACTTC.

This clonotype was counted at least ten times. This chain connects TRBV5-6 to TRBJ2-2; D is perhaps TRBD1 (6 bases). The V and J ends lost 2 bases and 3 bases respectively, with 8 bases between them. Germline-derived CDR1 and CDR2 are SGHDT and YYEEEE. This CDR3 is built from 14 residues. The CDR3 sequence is CASSFGTHTGELFF. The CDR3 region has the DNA TGTGCCAGCAGCTTCGGGACACACACCGGGGAGCTGTTTTTT.

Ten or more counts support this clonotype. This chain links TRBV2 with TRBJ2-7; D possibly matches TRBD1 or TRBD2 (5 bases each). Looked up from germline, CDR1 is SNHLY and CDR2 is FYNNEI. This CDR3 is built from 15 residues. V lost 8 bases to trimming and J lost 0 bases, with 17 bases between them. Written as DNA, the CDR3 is TGTGCCAGCCGGGACCTTCTTCGGGGCTCCTACGAGCAGTACTTC. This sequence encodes CASRDLLRGSYEQYF.

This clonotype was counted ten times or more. The CDR3 reads CASSRDVNSPLHF. CDR3 coding DNA: TGTGCCAGCAGTCGAGACGTCAATTCACCCCTCCACTTT. The chain carries TRBV6-5 and TRBJ1-6; no clear D gene. Germline V gives CDR1 MNHEY, CDR2 SVGAGI. This CDR3 is built from 13 residues. Trimming pared 5 bases from V and 7 bases from J, leaving 9 bases between.

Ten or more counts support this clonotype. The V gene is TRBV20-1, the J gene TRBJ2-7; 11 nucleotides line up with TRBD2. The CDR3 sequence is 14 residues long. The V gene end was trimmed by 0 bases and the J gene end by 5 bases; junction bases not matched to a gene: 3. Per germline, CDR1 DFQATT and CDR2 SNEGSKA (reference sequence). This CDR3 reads CSARDKTSGNEQYF. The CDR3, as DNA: TGCAGTGCTAGAGATAAGACTAGCGGGAACGAGCAGTACTTC.

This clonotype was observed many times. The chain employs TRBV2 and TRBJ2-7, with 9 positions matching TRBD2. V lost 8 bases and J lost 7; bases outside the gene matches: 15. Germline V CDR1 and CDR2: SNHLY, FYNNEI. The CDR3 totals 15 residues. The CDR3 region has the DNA TGTGCCAGCGGGGGGGTAGCGGGAGCTAAAGGGGAGCAGTACTTC. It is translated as CASGGVAGAKGEQYF.

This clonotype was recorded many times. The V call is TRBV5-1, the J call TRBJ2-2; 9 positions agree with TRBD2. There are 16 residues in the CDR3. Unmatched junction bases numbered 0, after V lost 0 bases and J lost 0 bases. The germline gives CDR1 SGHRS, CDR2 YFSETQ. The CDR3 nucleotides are TGCGCCAGCAGCTTGGGGACTAGCGCGAACACCGGGGAGCTGTTTTTT. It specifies CASSLGTSANTGELFF. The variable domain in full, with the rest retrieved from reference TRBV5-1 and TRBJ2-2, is KAGVTQTPRYLIKTRGQQVTLSCSPISGHRSVSWYQQTPGQGLQFLFEYFSETQRNKGNFPGRFSGRQFSNSRSEMNVSTLELGDSALYLCASSLGTSANTGELFFGEGSRLTVL.

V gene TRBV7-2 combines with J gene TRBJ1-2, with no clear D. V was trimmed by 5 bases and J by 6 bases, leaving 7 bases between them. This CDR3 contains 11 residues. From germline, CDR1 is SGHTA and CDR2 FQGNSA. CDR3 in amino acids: CASSRLDGYTF. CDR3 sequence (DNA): TGTGCCAGCAGCCGCCTAGATGGCTACACCTTC.